This TCR beta chain was sequenced in a study of blood T cell repertoires in COVID-19. Study-level information: Whether acute or convalescent, the COVID-19 samples came from the United States, Italy and Spain. PBMCs, B-cell-depleted T cells, or T cells provided the cDNA or gDNA that made up the material.

Study processing details: Reference gene primer amplification gave nucleated cell count estimates. The method was immunoSEQ multiplex PCR; TCRdb's version includes in-frame clones alone and lacks a portion of them. V, J and clone size reflect that table, while D and trimming were determined from the DNA. The table lists some 200,000 clones, roughly 80% of them singletons, with around 14% in the top ten. CDR1 and CDR2 (germline): DFQATT, SNEGSKA (reference sequence). Trimming shortened V by 6 bases and J by 5 bases, and 9 bases separated the two germline ends. The CDR3 has 11 amino acids. Sequencing was carried out using peripheral blood. V and J are TRBV20-1 and TRBJ2-3; the D is unclear. The receptor comes from a man aged 25-45 years with active or convalescent COVID-19. The CDR3 protein is CSARSRDTQYF. CDR3 DNA sequence: TGCAGTGCGCGGTCGCGAGATACGCAGTATTTT.